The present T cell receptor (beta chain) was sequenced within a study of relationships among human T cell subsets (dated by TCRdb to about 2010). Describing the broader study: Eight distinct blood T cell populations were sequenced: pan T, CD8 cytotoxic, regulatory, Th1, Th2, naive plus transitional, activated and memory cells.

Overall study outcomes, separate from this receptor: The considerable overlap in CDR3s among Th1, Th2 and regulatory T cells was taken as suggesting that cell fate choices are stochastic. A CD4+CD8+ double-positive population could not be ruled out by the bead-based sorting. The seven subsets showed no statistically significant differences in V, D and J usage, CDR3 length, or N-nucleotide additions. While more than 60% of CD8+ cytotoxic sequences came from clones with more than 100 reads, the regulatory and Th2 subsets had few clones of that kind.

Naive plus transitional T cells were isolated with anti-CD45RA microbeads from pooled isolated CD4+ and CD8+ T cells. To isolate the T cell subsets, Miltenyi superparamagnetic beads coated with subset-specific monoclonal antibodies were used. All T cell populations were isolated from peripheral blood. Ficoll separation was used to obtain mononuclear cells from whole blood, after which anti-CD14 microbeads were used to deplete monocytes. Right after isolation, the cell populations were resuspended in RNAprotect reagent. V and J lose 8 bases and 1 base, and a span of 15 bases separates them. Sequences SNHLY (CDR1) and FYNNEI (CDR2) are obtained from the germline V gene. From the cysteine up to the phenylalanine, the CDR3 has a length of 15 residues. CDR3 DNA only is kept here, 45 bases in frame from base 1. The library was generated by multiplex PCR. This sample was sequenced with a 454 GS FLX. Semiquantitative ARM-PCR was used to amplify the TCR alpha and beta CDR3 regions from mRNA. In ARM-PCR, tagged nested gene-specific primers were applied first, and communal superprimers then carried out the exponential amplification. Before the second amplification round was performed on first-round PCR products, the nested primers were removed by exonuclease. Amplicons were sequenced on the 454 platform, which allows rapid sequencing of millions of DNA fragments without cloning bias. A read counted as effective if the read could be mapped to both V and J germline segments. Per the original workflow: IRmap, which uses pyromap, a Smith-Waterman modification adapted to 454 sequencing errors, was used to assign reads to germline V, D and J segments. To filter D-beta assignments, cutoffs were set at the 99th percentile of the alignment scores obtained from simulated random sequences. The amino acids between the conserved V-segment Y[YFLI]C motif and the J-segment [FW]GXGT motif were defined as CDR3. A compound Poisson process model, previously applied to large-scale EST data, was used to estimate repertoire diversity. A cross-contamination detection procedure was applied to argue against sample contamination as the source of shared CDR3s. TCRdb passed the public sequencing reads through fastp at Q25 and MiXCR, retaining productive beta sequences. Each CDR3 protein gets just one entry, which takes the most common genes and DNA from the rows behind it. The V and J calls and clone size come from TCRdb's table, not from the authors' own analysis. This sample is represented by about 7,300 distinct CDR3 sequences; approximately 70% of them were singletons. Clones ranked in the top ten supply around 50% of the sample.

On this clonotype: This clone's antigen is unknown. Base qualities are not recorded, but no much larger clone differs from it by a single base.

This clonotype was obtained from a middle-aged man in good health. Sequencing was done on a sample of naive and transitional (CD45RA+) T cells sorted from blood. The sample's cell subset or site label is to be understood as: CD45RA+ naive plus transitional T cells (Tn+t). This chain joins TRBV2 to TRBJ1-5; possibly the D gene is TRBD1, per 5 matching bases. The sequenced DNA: TGTGCCAGCGGCCCAGCCAGGGTGAGCAATCAGCCCCAGCATTTT. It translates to CASGPARVSNQPQHF.